The TCR beta chain described here comes from a study of follicular helper T cells after annual influenza vaccination (dated by TCRdb to about 2017). Regarding the complete study: After each seasonal influenza vaccination, blood was collected on days 0, 7 and 28. To look at recall of cTfh clones, some subjects were tracked through successive annual vaccinations covering the 2013-2014, 2014-2015 and 2015-2016 seasons. The 2015 samples were processed right after collection, while the 2013-2014 samples were cryopreserved. Multi-year samples were obtained from 6 or 7 subjects, with two vaccination seasons covered for a few subjects and three seasons covered for two subjects. One week after vaccination, a second recruited cohort of 12 to 13 subjects (Table S1) displayed a similar ICOS+CD38+ cTfh response. Summary of the overall study and its limitations: Successive annual vaccinations recalled a recurrent oligoclonal ICOS+CD38+ cTfh response that contained tetramer and AIM influenza-specific clonotypes. ICOS+CD38+ cTfh clonality correlated with the frequency of that population, and its change correlated with the change in circulating plasmablast frequency. Only about 10-20% of analyzed cells yielded productive TCRB sequences, so sampling of rare clonotypes was not possible. Undersampling of the much larger non-cTfh compartments could not be excluded when assessing influenza clone enrichment. Day 7 ICOS+CD38+ clones were most often found later in ICOS-CD38- cTfh, suggesting that subset may serve as a memory reservoir.

Taken with the paper, the label for time point translates to: 2014-2015 season, 7 days after vaccination. Adults received seasonal inactivated influenza vaccine (Fluvarix), and TCRB sequencing tracked sorted blood CD4 subsets before and after vaccination. To be eligible, subjects had to be community-dwelling and could not have received an influenza vaccine during the previous 6 months. Influenza vaccine contraindications, substance abuse, HIV/AIDS, active malignancy, immunomodulatory medication and active illness such as respiratory infection were included among the exclusion criteria. At each time point, about 35 to 110 mL of blood was collected. PBMC were isolated using Ficoll-Paque PLUS or SepMate separation. As a comparison non-Tfh subset, CXCR5- memory CD4 T cells were sorted. Before DNA extraction, cell subsets were sorted from PBMC on a BD FACS Aria. The sample holds a few counts of this clone. Its antigen is still unknown. Base qualities are not at hand, and no much larger clone is one base apart.

The receptor library was made with the immunoSEQ multiplex PCR assay. Adaptive Biotechnologies handled the TCRB amplification, library preparation, sequencing and preliminary bioinformatics at Survey level resolution. In the original analysis: In R, clonality was calculated as 1 minus the normalized Shannon entropy, and the Gini index was computed using the R package ineq. Overlap score was defined as the summed counts of shared sequences divided by the total counts of all sequences in both compared samples. Significance of shared clonotypes was assessed by Fisher's exact test, with a theoretical repertoire of 10^7 TCRB sequences assumed. TCRdb stores this immuneACCESS table with in-frame sequences only. Part of the clones is absent; in the studies checked, under half of the shortfall reflects unresolved V genes, and no reason is known for the rest. V and J calls and clone size follow that table, whereas D and trimming were derived from the DNA. The sample records fewer than 5,000 clones, 82% of which are singletons. The top ten clones comprise under 0.95% of the sample.

V and J are truncated by 4 bases and 2 bases respectively, leaving an intervening sequence of 15 bases. Counted from cysteine to phenylalanine, this CDR3 has 16 amino acids. The retained sequence is limited to the CDR3, 48 bases, with the frame set at the first base. The germline V gene supplies CDR1 MNHNS and CDR2 SASEGT. This specimen consisted of CXCR5- memory CD4+ T cells sorted from blood, obtained 7 days after influenza vaccination. Interpreted using the paper, the cell subset or site label stands for: CXCR5- memory CD4 T cells. This TCR came from an adult who received the influenza vaccine. The sequence links TRBV6-1 to TRBJ1-5, and TRBD1 may be the D gene, going by 6 matching bases. Here is the DNA: TGTGCCAGCAGTGGTGGGAGGGGGTGGGGCAATCAGCCCCAGCATTTT. This yields the protein CASSGGRGWGNQPQHF.